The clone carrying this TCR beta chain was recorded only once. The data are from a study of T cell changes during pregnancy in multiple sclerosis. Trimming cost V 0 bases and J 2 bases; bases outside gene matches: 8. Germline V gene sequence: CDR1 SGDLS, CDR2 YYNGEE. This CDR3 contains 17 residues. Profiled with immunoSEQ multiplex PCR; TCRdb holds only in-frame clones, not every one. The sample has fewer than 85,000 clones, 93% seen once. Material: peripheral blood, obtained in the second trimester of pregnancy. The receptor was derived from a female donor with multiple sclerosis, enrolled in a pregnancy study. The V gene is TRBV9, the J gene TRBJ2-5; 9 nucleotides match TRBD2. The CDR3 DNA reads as TGTGCCAGCAGCGTAGCTGTGGGAAGCGGGGGGCAAGAGACCCAGTACTTC. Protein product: CASSVAVGSGGQETQYF.